This T cell receptor (beta chain) comes out of a study of blood T cell repertoires in COVID-19. CDR1 SQVTM and CDR2 ANQGSEA come from the germline V gene. With V trimmed by 4 bases and J by 7 bases, 6 bases remained unmatched. The CDR3 covers 13 residues. Profiling relied on immunoSEQ multiplex PCR, and the TCRdb table lists in-frame clones only, not all of them. The data hold over 200,000 clones, with 80% to 90% observed a single time. The TCR comes from a man older than 75 with acute or convalescent COVID-19. The sample taken for sequencing was peripheral blood. This chain connects TRBV29-1 to TRBJ2-1; TRBD1 matches at 8 bases. The DNA of the CDR3 is TGCAGCGTTGGCCAGGGGGCGTGGAATGAGCAGTTCTTC. Amino acids: CSVGQGAWNEQFF.